This TCR beta chain is drawn from a study of blood T cell repertoires in COVID-19. Study-level background: Italy, Spain and the United States were the sources of the convalescent and acute COVID-19 samples. Sources were T cells, B-cell-depleted T cells, or PBMCs; the material itself was cDNA or gDNA.

The CDR3 consists of 14 residues. From germline, CDR1 is MNHNY and CDR2 SVGAGI (reference sequence). The V and J ends lost 5 bases and 4 bases respectively, with 12 bases between them. As handled by the study authors: Counts of nucleated cells, estimated from reference gene primer amplification, were obtained. Assay used: immunoSEQ multiplex PCR; TCRdb lists only in-frame clones, some missing. Clone size and V and J calls were adopted from that table, with D and trimming inferred from the DNA. There are about 70,000 clones in the sample; 88% occur only once, and roughly 6.7% lies in the top ten. V gene TRBV6-6 combines with J gene TRBJ1-3; D might be TRBD1 (6 bases). The clonotype comes from a woman in her 70s with acute or convalescent COVID-19. The sample was peripheral blood. In DNA form, the CDR3 reads TGTGCCAGCAGTAAGGGGGTTGAGGGAAACACCATATATTTT. Its translation is CASSKGVEGNTIYF.